The source of this T cell receptor (beta chain) is a study of HIV-infected patients and healthy controls. Roughly three months, about 14 weeks, into antiretroviral therapy, follow-up blood was collected. The repertoire came from unfractionated whole blood and reflected all unsorted peripheral T cells. The CDR3 length is 14 residues. V dropped 5 bases and J dropped 8; count of bases not matched to a gene: 6. Germline CDR1 reads MNHEY; CDR2 reads SMNVEV (reference sequence). Study results and limitations: HIV-associated CDR3 frequencies dropped significantly during therapy; CMV-associated ones, mostly rising, changed nonsignificantly. No HLA typing of donors was done in this study. When repertoires were size-matched, rare events in HIV-infected data became overweighted. Significant mean usage differences between HIV-infected patients and controls involved eight alpha and eight beta V genes.

Alpha and beta constant-region primers primed reverse transcription of 400 to 650 ng RNA. Each of the alpha and beta chains got its own library through chain-specific third strand synthesis with indices. Each CDR3 protein is one row after TCRdb ran MiXCR on the 5' RACE reads. Among 8,100 or so distinct CDR3 sequences listed, 6% to 8% were seen once. This clonotype showed up many times. What it binds is not known. Since the library was made to target alpha chains, this beta chain is a stray read and its abundance is not meaningful. The chain carries TRBV27 and TRBJ2-1; 10 bases align to TRBD1. This sequence originates from an adult with HIV infection. The specimen was blood, collected during antiretroviral therapy. CDR3 sequence: CASSPWGTGDEQFF. CDR3 bases: TGTGCCAGCAGTCCCTGGGGGACAGGGGATGAGCAGTTCTTC.